This entry lists 13 T cell receptor beta chains sequenced from one sample in a study of human T cells and chemical hapten exposure. Each CDR3 protein is one row after TCRdb ran MiXCR on the RACE reads. The profile shows roughly 34,000 distinct CDR3 sequences, just under 6.5% of them singletons. The time point is: patch test 1, 2 weeks after DPC sensitization. The treatment here: therapeutic diphenylcyclopropenone sensitization with weekly scalp DPC. Before extraction, the whole blood was not fractionated, and total RNA was taken from it. Sequenced here: whole blood, sampled in connection with sensitization to the hapten diphenylcyclopropenone (DPC). These receptors came from a woman aged 30 to 39 with alopecia areata. Some clones in this sample may be carry-over from other donors' samples.

This clonotype was recorded a few times. CDR3 protein: CAWRARGQETQYF. CDR3 sequence (DNA): TGTGCCTGGAGGGCCAGGGGCCAAGAGACCCAGTACTTC. The chain recombines TRBV30 with TRBJ2-5, with D possibly being TRBD1 (6 bases). Germline-derived CDR1 and CDR2 are GTSNPN and SVGIG (reference sequence). This CDR3 contains 13 residues. Trimming removed 3 bases at V and 1 base at J, with 9 bases between. Looking up the rest from reference TRBV30 and TRBJ2-5 gives the full variable domain: SQTIHQWPATLVQPVGSPLSLECTVEGTSNPNLYWYRQAAGRGLQLLFYSVGIGQISSEVPQNLSASRPQDRQFILSSKKLLLSDSGFYLCAWRARGQETQYFGPGTRLLVL.

This clonotype was counted a few times. This chain joins TRBV6-2 or TRBV6-3 and TRBJ1-1, with 11 bases matching TRBD1. Germline V gene sequence: CDR1 MNHEY, CDR2 SVGEGT. CDR3 length equals 15 residues. V dropped 5 bases and J dropped 3; count of bases not matched to a gene: 5. This CDR3 reads CASSPAGQGDTEAFF. The CDR3, as DNA: TGTGCCAGCAGTCCAGCGGGACAGGGGGACACTGAAGCTTTCTTT.

At least ten counts were recorded for this clonotype. The V and J genes are TRBV12-3 or TRBV12-4 and TRBJ2-3; D gene uncertain. The ends were cut back, 1 base at V and 0 bases at J, with 2 bases in the middle. The CDR3 totals 13 residues. For the CDR3, the DNA is TGTGCCAGCAGTTTAGTCAGCACAGATACGCAGTATTTT. Its translation: CASSLVSTDTQYF.

This clonotype has just a few counts. The rearrangement uses TRBV2 and TRBJ1-5; 7 bases are shared with TRBD1. This CDR3 has 15 amino acids. After removal of 5 bases from V and 4 bases from J, the junction contained 8 bases not matched to a gene. Germline CDR1 reads SNHLY; CDR2 reads FYNNEI. The CDR3, as DNA: TGTGCCAGCAGTTTAACCGGGACAGCTAATCAGCCCCAGCATTTT. Translated, it gives CASSLTGTANQPQHF.

This clonotype was detected ten times or more. V gene TRBV12-3 or TRBV12-4 combines with J gene TRBJ1-2; tentatively, D is TRBD1 (5 bases). With 5 bases removed from V and 4 bases from J, the gap between germline ends came to 17 bases. The CDR3 is 15 amino acids. Written as DNA, the CDR3 is TGTGCCAGCAGTGGGACCTCACGAAACCTCTATGGCTACACCTTC. The encoded protein is CASSGTSRNLYGYTF.

A few counts support this clonotype. This sequence joins TRBV6-4 and TRBJ2-1, with D possibly called TRBD1 or TRBD2 (7 bases each). CDR1 MRHNA and CDR2 SNTAGT come from the germline V gene. V shed 6 bases and J shed 5 bases, with 11 bases lying between them. The CDR3 runs 13 residues. The CDR3 DNA is TGTGCCAGCAGCAGGGGGGGGCACAATGAGCAGTTCTTC. It translates to CASSRGGHNEQFF.

This clonotype was seen repeatedly, ten times or more. The chain has TRBV4-2 and TRBJ2-1, with 10 bases fitting TRBD2. The CDR3 consists of 16 residues. Germline loops: CDR1 LGHNA, CDR2 YNFKEQ. V lost 3 bases and J lost 5; bases outside the gene matches: 7. CDR3 sequence reads: CASSHQRLAGDNEQFF. CDR3 nucleotide sequence: TGTGCCAGCAGCCACCAAAGGCTAGCGGGGGACAATGAGCAGTTCTTC.

V gene TRBV6-6 combines with J gene TRBJ1-2, with D perhaps TRBD1 (6 bases). This CDR3 is 12 amino acids long. In germline, CDR1 is MNHNY, CDR2 SVGAGI (reference sequence). V was cut by 6 bases and J by 4 bases, with 9 bases left in between. For the CDR3, the DNA is TGTGCCAGCAGCGGCAGGGGCTATGGCTACACCTTC. It specifies CASSGRGYGYTF.

J is TRBJ2-1 and V is TRBV24-1, with 7 bases identical to TRBD2. Germline V gene lookup returns CDR1 KGHDR and CDR2 SFDVKD. V lost 4 bases and J lost 8; bases outside the gene matches: 7. CDR3 length equals 14 residues. The CDR3 sequence is CATSEAGVPDEQFF. CDR3 bases: TGTGCCACCAGTGAGGCGGGGGTCCCCGATGAGCAGTTCTTC.

This sequence joins TRBV6-2 or TRBV6-3 and TRBJ2-1, with 10 bases that match TRBD2. The CDR3 runs 15 residues. V shed 4 bases, J shed 8 bases, and the junction held 8 bases outside the gene matches. Germline assignment: CDR1 MNHEY and CDR2 SVGEGT. CDR3 residues: CASSSSSGGGDEQFF. CDR3 nucleotide sequence: TGTGCCAGCAGTTCGTCCAGCGGGGGGGGTGATGAGCAGTTCTTC.

This clonotype has only a few counts. This chain uses TRBV2 with TRBJ1-1; D not certain. Trimming pared 8 bases from V and 1 base from J, leaving 17 bases between. Germline V gene data show CDR1 as SNHLY and CDR2 as FYNNEI. This CDR3 spans 15 amino acids. The CDR3 spells CASRFSTTSNTEAFF. CDR3 DNA: TGTGCCAGCCGGTTCAGCACTACCTCGAACACTGAAGCTTTCTTT. Full variable domain (missing parts from reference TRBV2 and TRBJ1-1): EPEVTQTPSHQVTQMGQEVILRCVPISNHLYFYWYRQILGQKVEFLVSFYNNEISEKSEIFDDQFSVERPDGSNFTLKIRSTKLEDSAMYFCASRFSTTSNTEAFFGQGTRLTVV.

V is TRBV5-1 and J is TRBJ2-1; 7 bases map to TRBD2. Germline CDR1 SGHRS, CDR2 YFSETQ. V gave up 4 bases and J gave up 6 bases; unmatched junction bases: 4. The CDR3 totals 13 residues. This chain's CDR3 is CASSVGLLNEQFF. As DNA, the CDR3 is TGCGCCAGCAGCGTGGGACTACTCAATGAGCAGTTCTTC. The complete variable domain, with remaining parts taken from reference TRBV5-1 and TRBJ2-1, reads KAGVTQTPRYLIKTRGQQVTLSCSPISGHRSVSWYQQTPGQGLQFLFEYFSETQRNKGNFPGRFSGRQFSNSRSEMNVSTLELGDSALYLCASSVGLLNEQFFGPGTRLTVL.

This clonotype came up many times. The chain uses TRBV12-3 or TRBV12-4 and TRBJ2-2, with D unresolved. This CDR3 is 13 amino acids long. The ends were cut back, 1 base at V and 5 bases at J, with 5 bases in the middle. The CDR3 DNA sequence: TGTGCCAGCAGTTTAGGGGGAACCGGGGAGCTGTTTTTT. Residues: CASSLGGTGELFF.